The next 20 T cell receptor beta chains were all read from a single sample in a study of blood T cell repertoires in COVID-19. The assay was immunoSEQ multiplex PCR, and TCRdb's table has in-frame clones only and misses some. The sample shows hundreds of thousands of clones, 87% of them seen only once. The sequenced material came from peripheral blood. The receptor set was obtained from a woman between 45 and 65 years old who had recovered from COVID-19.

This chain links TRBV4-1 with TRBJ2-7, with D tentatively TRBD1 (6 bases). The CDR3 has 13 residues. Germline assignment: CDR1 MGHRA and CDR2 YSYEKL. Trimming removed 4 bases from V and 2 bases from J, with 9 bases in between. CDR3 residues: CASSLRQAYEQYF. DNA for the CDR3: TGCGCCAGCAGCCTCCGACAGGCCTACGAGCAGTACTTC.

A word on this clone: No conserved phenylalanine or tryptophan is present at the end of the CDR3, so a read error is the likely explanation. No DNA is shown, since the ends of the CDR3 on it are uncertain; the CDR3 is the one TCRdb lists. The chain links TRBV23-1 to TRBJ2-7; the table gives TRBD2 as D, unverified against the DNA. TRBV23-1 is placed among ORFs of uncertain function. The CDR3 adds up to 14 amino acids, both ends counted. This chain's CDR3 is CASSQFIRFGGSLT.

V gene TRBV19 combines with J gene TRBJ1-5; 8 nucleotides match TRBD1. The CDR3 totals 15 residues. V lost 5 bases to trimming and J lost 4 bases; unmatched junction nucleotides: 7. Germline values: CDR1 LNHDA, CDR2 SQIVND (reference sequence). In DNA form, the CDR3 reads TGTGCCAGTAGTCAAACCGGACAGGGTAATCAGCCCCAGCATTTT. The encoded protein is CASSQTGQGNQPQHF.

Points on this clone: Other DNA sequences in this sample translate to the same CDR3. This chain uses TRBV19 with TRBJ1-1; D is undetermined. The CDR3 consists of 14 residues. V lost 5 bases, J lost 1 base, and 11 bases lay in between. Germline CDR1 and CDR2: LNHDA and SQIVND (reference sequence). CDR3 DNA sequence: TGTGCCAGTAGTCCCCTGGGCCAGAACACTGAAGCTTTCTTT. Protein product: CASSPLGQNTEAFF.

The chain has TRBV7-2 and TRBJ1-2, with D maybe TRBD1 (5 bases). The V and J ends lost 4 bases and 8 bases respectively, with 20 bases between them. This CDR3 has 15 amino acids. Germline lookup yields CDR1 SGHTA and CDR2 FQGNSA. The CDR3 coding sequence is TGTGCCAGCAGCTCCTCCCCGGGGGATCGGGGCGGCTACACCTTC. It translates to CASSSSPGDRGGYTF.

V gene TRBV30 combines with J gene TRBJ2-7; 7 bases are a match to TRBD2. The germline V gene encodes CDR1 GTSNPN and CDR2 SVGIG (reference sequence). The length of the CDR3 is 12 residues. The CDR3 region is CAFSPGGYEQYF. In DNA, the CDR3 is TGTGCTTTCTCGCCCGGGGGGTACGAGCAGTACTTC.

The chain carries TRBV27 and TRBJ1-2; TRBD1 might be the D (5 bases). CDR3 size: 13 residues. Trimming took 3 bases from V and 6 from J, leaving 11 bases between them. Per the germline V gene, CDR1 is MNHEY and CDR2 is SMNVEV (reference sequence). In nucleotides, the CDR3 is TGTGCCAGCAGTTTGGAAGGGGCTCATGGCTACACCTTC. Protein product: CASSLEGAHGYTF.

V is TRBV5-1 and J is TRBJ1-6; D gene unclear. The ends were cut back, 4 bases at V and 10 bases at J, with 18 bases in the middle. The CDR3 extends over 15 amino acids. Germline V gene lookup returns CDR1 SGHRS and CDR2 YFSETQ. For the CDR3, the DNA is TGCGCCAGCAGCGTAACCACTGGAGGAACCTCACCCCTCCACTTT. This translates into CASSVTTGGTSPLHF.

The genes are TRBV19 and TRBJ1-1; 7 positions match TRBD1. Germline loops: CDR1 LNHDA, CDR2 SQIVND (reference sequence). The V and J ends lost 6 bases and 2 bases, in that order; junction bases with no gene match: 6. This CDR3 contains 14 residues. The CDR3 DNA reads TGTGCCAGTAGGCACAGGGGTGAAAACACTGAAGCTTTCTTT. Its protein product is CASRHRGENTEAFF.

This clone was recorded once. The chain employs TRBV7-9 and TRBJ1-1; a possible D gene is TRBD1 (5 bases). V was pared by 5 bases and J by 0 bases, with 13 bases between. Looked up from germline, CDR1 is SEHNR and CDR2 is FQNEAQ (reference sequence). The CDR3 length is 15 residues. As DNA, the CDR3 is TGTGCCAGCAGCCCACCCGGACACCTGAACACTGAAGCTTTCTTT. This encodes CASSPPGHLNTEAFF.

The chain links TRBV29-1 to TRBJ1-1; 9 positions agree with TRBD1. This CDR3 is built from 14 residues. The germline V gene encodes CDR1 SQVTM and CDR2 ANQGSEA. The V segment lost 7 bases and the J segment 4 bases; nucleotides outside the gene matches: 10. CDR3 bases: TGCAGCGCTCGGCGGGACAGGGTGTCCACTGAAGCTTTCTTT. Translating it yields CSARRDRVSTEAFF.

The V gene is TRBV19, the J gene TRBJ2-7; 7 bases agree with TRBD1. Germline CDR1 reads LNHDA; CDR2 reads SQIVND (reference sequence). This CDR3 comprises 15 residues. With V trimmed by 1 base and J by 4 bases, 7 bases remained unmatched. The CDR3 loop is CASSIAGTDRYEQYF. For the CDR3, the DNA is TGTGCCAGTAGTATAGCAGGGACAGACAGGTACGAGCAGTACTTC.

The rearrangement joins TRBV30 to TRBJ2-1, with 14 bases lining up with TRBD2. The J segment lost 9 bases and the V segment lost 7 bases, leaving 2 bases of the junction unmatched. This CDR3 comprises 12 residues. Looked up from germline, CDR1 is GTSNPN and CDR2 is SVGIG (reference sequence). The DNA for the CDR3 is TGTGCCTCTGGACTAGCGGGAGGTGAGCAGTTCTTC. Translated: CASGLAGGEQFF.

This clone was picked up many times. The chain uses TRBV27 and TRBJ2-7; 9 nucleotides align to TRBD2. V was pared by 3 bases and J by 3 bases, with 12 bases of the junction left unmatched. CDR3 length equals 17 residues. The germline gives CDR1 MNHEY, CDR2 SMNVEV (reference sequence). CDR3 coding DNA: TGTGCCAGCAGTTTCTTTTGGGAGCGGGAGGCATACTACGAGCAGTACTTC. Translation gives CASSFFWEREAYYEQYF.

This clone was detected once. This rearrangement joins TRBV6-2 or TRBV6-3 to TRBJ1-2; 8 bases are a match to TRBD1. This CDR3 has 14 residues. The trim removed 5 bases at V and 6 bases at J, leaving 8 bases unmatched. The germline V gene has CDR1 MNHEY and CDR2 SVGEGT. For the CDR3, the DNA is TGTGCCAGCAGTCACCGGACAGGGCGAAATGGCTACACCTTC. Its translation: CASSHRTGRNGYTF.

This clone was seen only a few times. This chain uses TRBV18 with TRBJ2-2, with no clear D. This CDR3 has 14 amino acids. CDR1 and CDR2 (germline): KGHSH, LQKENI. With 1 base removed from V and 8 bases from J, the gap between germline ends came to 11 bases. CDR3 DNA sequence: TGTGCCAGCTCACCACGCTCGAGCGAGGGGGAGCTGTTTTTT. As protein: CASSPRSSEGELFF.

This clone was found once. This chain connects TRBV5-1 to TRBJ1-1; 8 bases map to TRBD1. Germline CDR1 and CDR2: SGHRS and YFSETQ. V shed 4 bases, J shed 5 bases, and the junction held 4 bases outside the gene matches. The CDR3 runs to 13 residues. The CDR3: CASSTQGGTEAFF. The CDR3 bases are TGCGCCAGCAGCACACAGGGGGGGACTGAAGCTTTCTTT.

CDR3 coding DNA: TGTGCCAGCAGCTTGGTGACTAGCGCGAACACCGGGGAGCTGTTTTTT. It specifies CASSLVTSANTGELFF. V gene TRBV7-8 combines with J gene TRBJ2-2; TRBD2 aligns across 8 bases. The CDR3 is made up of 16 amino acids. With 3 bases clipped from V and 0 bases from J, the junction kept 3 bases outside the gene matches. Germline CDR1 is SGHVS and CDR2 is FQNEAQ.

This clone came up a few times. CDR3 in amino acids: CASSFLRTGELFF. CDR3 nucleotides: TGTGCCAGCAGCTTTCTGCGAACCGGGGAGCTGTTTTTT. The V gene is TRBV7-3, the J gene TRBJ2-2; D gene unclear. The germline CDR1 and CDR2 sequences are SGHTA and FQGTGA. This CDR3 has 13 amino acids. The ends were cut back, 3 bases at V and 5 bases at J, with 7 bases in the middle.

The genes are TRBV6-2 or TRBV6-3 and TRBJ2-1; a weak D match, TRBD2 (6 bases). This CDR3 is built from 14 residues. The ends were cut back, 4 bases at V and 10 bases at J, with 17 bases in the middle. The germline CDR1 and CDR2 sequences are MNHEY and SVGEGT. CDR3 amino acids: CASSWDFPGREQFF. The DNA for the CDR3 is TGTGCCAGCAGTTGGGACTTCCCGGGGAGAGAGCAGTTCTTC.